This passage covers 23 T cell receptor beta chains from one sample sequenced in a study of T cell repertoires in cytomegalovirus infection. Antigens for these TCRs are unknown. TCRdb analysed the reads with MiXCR anew, one entry per CDR3 protein. Here the sample spans more than 250,000 distinct CDR3 sequences, around 25% being singletons. The sequences come from cultured PBMCs, collected from culture after CMV antigen stimulation. These receptors all come from a human donor in good health (CMV status not recorded). Some clones in this sample may be carry-over from other donors' samples.

This clonotype was seen only a few times. The gene calls are TRBV20-1 and TRBJ2-7; D remains unclear. V shed 0 bases and J shed 1 base, with 7 bases lying between them. The CDR3 consists of 13 residues. Germline V lookup: CDR1 DFQATT, CDR2 SNEGSKA (reference sequence). The CDR3 nucleotides read TGCAGTGCTAGAGATTTTGCATCCTACGAGCAGTACTTC. Protein: CSARDFASYEQYF.

This chain joins TRBV7-2 and TRBJ2-3; D ambiguous. Trimming removed 2 bases at V and 2 bases at J, with 8 bases between. CDR1 is SGHTA and CDR2 is FQGNSA in the germline V gene. This CDR3 is built from 14 residues. The CDR3 sequence: CASSLILFTDTQYF. The CDR3 DNA reads as TGTGCCAGCAGCTTAATTCTTTTCACAGATACGCAGTATTTT.

This clonotype showed up just a few times. The genes are TRBV19 and TRBJ1-1; the D is unclear. The germline V gene has CDR1 LNHDA and CDR2 SQIVND (reference sequence). Trimming took 3 bases from V and 3 from J, leaving 11 bases between them. The CDR3 sequence is 14 residues long. CDR3 amino acids: CASSIDIPYTEAFF. DNA for the CDR3: TGTGCCAGTAGTATCGATATCCCCTACACTGAAGCTTTCTTT.

This clonotype showed up just a few times. J is TRBJ2-3 and V is TRBV12-3 or TRBV12-4; 8 nucleotides match TRBD2. V lost 6 bases, J lost 0 bases, and 8 bases stayed unmatched. This CDR3 has 16 residues. The CDR3, as DNA: TGTGCCAGCAGCCCACCTTCTAGCGGGAGCACAGATACGCAGTATTTT. As protein: CASSPPSSGSTDTQYF.

This chain links TRBV4-3 with TRBJ2-5; TRBD2 aligns across 10 bases. The CDR3 has 16 amino acids. With V trimmed by 4 bases and J by 9 bases, 14 bases remained unmatched. CDR1 and CDR2 (germline): LGHNA, YSLEER. The CDR3 sequence: CASSPEAAGGPGAQYF. CDR3 in DNA: TGCGCCAGCAGCCCAGAAGCAGCGGGAGGGCCTGGGGCCCAGTACTTC.

As to this clonotype: A much more abundant neighbour one base away suggests this may be a read error. The rearrangement joins TRBV3-1 to TRBJ1-5; D unclear. V lost 3 bases to trimming and J lost 4 bases, with 7 bases between them. Germline V gene sequence: CDR1 LGHDT, CDR2 YNNKEL (reference sequence). CDR3 length: 13 amino acids. CDR3 region: CASSQDGNQPQHF. For the CDR3, the DNA is TGTGCCAGCAGCCAGGACGGGAATCAGCCCCAGCATTTT.

This chain links TRBV10-3 with TRBJ1-5; 8 bases line up with TRBD1. Trimming at V came to 5 bases and at J to 2 bases, leaving 2 bases not matched to a gene. Germline-derived CDR1 and CDR2 are ENHRY and SYGVKD. This CDR3 is built from 14 residues. Here the CDR3 reads CAISPGQGNQPQHF. DNA of the CDR3: TGTGCCATCAGTCCGGGACAGGGCAATCAGCCCCAGCATTTT.

The CDR3 here is CASSGTTGNTEAFF. CDR3 coding DNA: TGTGCCAGCAGCGGGACTACAGGGAACACTGAAGCTTTCTTT. The V call is TRBV7-2, the J call TRBJ1-1; maybe TRBD1 (5 bases). Per germline, CDR1 SGHTA and CDR2 FQGNSA. The CDR3 is 14 residues long. The V and J ends lost 5 bases and 1 base respectively, with 11 bases between them. Filled out from reference TRBV7-2 and TRBJ1-1, the complete variable domain reads GAGVSQSPSNKVTEKGKDVELRCDPISGHTALYWYRQSLGQGLEFLIYFQGNSAPDKSGLPSDRFSAERTGGSVSTLTIQRTQQEDSAVYLCASSGTTGNTEAFFGQGTRLTVV.

To note about this clonotype: The junction shows a germline mismatch at one end, possibly a read error. The J gene is TRBJ2-1, the V gene TRBV6-1, with TRBD2 as a possible D gene (5 bases). CDR3 length: 16 residues. Germline assignment: CDR1 MNHNS and CDR2 SASEGT. CDR3 nucleotide sequence: TGTACCAGCAGTGAACTCGGCGGGCGCTCCTACAATGAGCAGTTCTTC. It encodes CTSSELGGRSYNEQFF.

The chain recombines TRBV7-9 with TRBJ1-1; possibly TRBD1 for D (6 bases). This CDR3 spans 16 amino acids. Germline CDR1 SEHNR, CDR2 FQNEAQ (reference sequence). V was shortened by 1 base and J by 0 bases, with 12 bases between the two germline ends. The CDR3 nucleotides read TGTGCCAGCAGCTTAGAGGGGGGATATATGAACACTGAAGCTTTCTTT. Amino acid sequence: CASSLEGGYMNTEAFF.

There are many counts of this clonotype. V gene TRBV6-1 combines with J gene TRBJ2-7; 7 bases match TRBD2. Germline-derived CDR1 and CDR2 are MNHNS and SASEGT. This CDR3 contains 14 residues. Trimming took 3 bases from V and 3 from J; bases not matched to a gene: 5. This CDR3 reads CASSDPAGVYEQYF. In nucleotides, the CDR3 is TGTGCCAGCAGTGACCCGGCGGGAGTCTACGAGCAGTACTTC.

This chain links TRBV5-6 with TRBJ2-7; D gene unclear. The CDR3 has 12 amino acids. The V end lost 2 bases, the J end lost 4 bases, and 7 bases lay between the germline ends. Per the germline V gene, CDR1 is SGHDT and CDR2 is YYEEEE. The CDR3 loop is CASSFGRYEQYF. The CDR3 DNA reads as TGTGCCAGCAGCTTCGGACGATACGAGCAGTACTTC.

This clonotype was seen a single time. J is TRBJ2-1 and V is TRBV19, with 12 bases matching TRBD2. Per germline, CDR1 LNHDA and CDR2 SQIVND (reference sequence). The CDR3 has 15 amino acids. With 5 bases clipped from V and 7 bases from J, the junction kept 6 bases outside the gene matches. For the CDR3, the DNA is TGTGCCAGTAGTTCCTGGACTAGCGGGGAGAATGAGCAGTTCTTC. Its translation is CASSSWTSGENEQFF.

V gene TRBV19 combines with J gene TRBJ2-1; a possible D gene is TRBD1 (6 bases). From germline, CDR1 is LNHDA and CDR2 SQIVND (reference sequence). Deletions cut 6 bases from V and 7 bases from J, with 19 bases between. This CDR3 is built from 15 residues. CDR3 DNA sequence: TGTGCCAGTAGCCCGGGACAAAACTCACTAAATGAGCAGTTCTTC. Its translation is CASSPGQNSLNEQFF.

The chain uses TRBV12-3 or TRBV12-4 and TRBJ2-2; 8 nucleotides line up with TRBD1. The J segment lost 8 bases and the V segment lost 7 bases, leaving 6 bases of the junction unmatched. The CDR3 is 13 residues long. Here the CDR3 reads CASMGQVGGELFF. CDR3 DNA sequence: TGTGCCAGCATGGGACAGGTGGGGGGGGAGCTGTTTTTT.

This sequence joins TRBV5-1 and TRBJ1-2; TRBD1 is a possible D gene (6 bases). The CDR3 length is 13 residues. Germline V gene lookup returns CDR1 SGHRS and CDR2 YFSETQ. V was pared by 1 base and J by 10 bases, with 14 bases between. The DNA for the CDR3 is TGCGCCAGCAGCTTGTGGACAGAGGCCCTCTACACCTTC. The encoded protein is CASSLWTEALYTF.

The chain carries TRBV5-1 and TRBJ2-5; a weak D match, TRBD1 (5 bases). Trimming stripped 9 bases from V and 13 bases from J, with 25 bases between. The V gene's germline CDR1 is SGHRS and CDR2 YFSETQ. The CDR3 has 13 amino acids. The CDR3 here is CATATQGGTEAYF. CDR3 nucleotides: TGCGCCACCGCCACCCAGGGCGGCACAGAGGCGTACTTC.

This clonotype was observed at least ten times. This chain connects TRBV18 to TRBJ1-5; no definite D call. This CDR3 has 13 residues. CDR1 is KGHSH, CDR2 LQKENI, per germline. With 6 bases removed from V and 5 bases from J, the gap between germline ends came to 11 bases. CDR3 sequence (DNA): TGTGCCAGCTCGCCGAGCCGGGATCAGCCCCAGCATTTT. Its translation is CASSPSRDQPQHF. The full variable domain, rest sourced from reference TRBV18 and TRBJ1-5, is NAGVMQNPRHLVRRRGQEARLRCSPMKGHSHVYWYRQLPEEGLKFMVYLQKENIIDESGMPKERFSAEFPKEGPSILRIQQVVRGDSAAYFCASSPSRDQPQHFGDGTRLSIL.

The V and J genes are TRBV15 and TRBJ2-1; possibly TRBD2 for D (5 bases). V shed 6 bases and J shed 6 bases, with 12 bases lying between them. Germline values: CDR1 LNHNV, CDR2 YYDKDF (reference sequence). The CDR3 contains 13 residues. The CDR3 here is CATRRADSNEQFF. DNA of the CDR3: TGTGCCACCAGACGAGCGGATAGCAATGAGCAGTTCTTC.

This rearrangement joins TRBV12-3 or TRBV12-4 to TRBJ1-1; no definite D call. The CDR3 has 13 residues. V lost 5 bases to trimming and J lost 7 bases, with 14 bases between them. CDR3 sequence: CASSNLLTGEAFF. CDR3 in DNA: TGTGCCAGCAGTAACCTCCTGACGGGTGAAGCTTTCTTT.

This clonotype was observed a handful of times. This sequence joins TRBV12-3 or TRBV12-4 and TRBJ2-1, with D tentatively TRBD1 (5 bases). The V and J ends lost 5 bases and 5 bases respectively, with 16 bases between them. The CDR3 contains 15 residues. The CDR3 DNA reads TGTGCCAGCAGTCCCCGCCAGGGAATAAACAATGAGCAGTTCTTC. It is translated as CASSPRQGINNEQFF.

The chain joins TRBV4-1 to TRBJ2-3; D remains unclear. V lost 1 base and J lost 4, with 12 bases in between. The CDR3 spans 15 residues. Germline values: CDR1 MGHRA, CDR2 YSYEKL. The CDR3: CASSQGRSTSDTQYF. CDR3 DNA sequence: TGCGCCAGCAGCCAAGGAAGGTCTACCTCAGATACGCAGTATTTT.

The chain uses TRBV12-3 or TRBV12-4 and TRBJ2-1, with D tentatively TRBD1 (7 bases). This CDR3 contains 16 residues. Trimming took off 4 bases at V and 2 bases at J, with 15 bases between the two ends. CDR3 residues: CASSSGDRKAYNEQFF. DNA of the CDR3: TGTGCCAGCAGTTCGGGGGACAGAAAAGCCTACAATGAGCAGTTCTTC.